The T cell receptor (beta chain) described here comes from a study of CD8 T cells in ankylosing spondylitis. Germline V gives CDR1 SGDLS, CDR2 YYNGEE. The V and J ends lost 0 bases and 10 bases respectively, with 5 bases between them. The CDR3 runs to 11 residues. TCRdb analysed the 5' RACE reads with MiXCR anew, one entry per CDR3 protein. The sample holds roughly 200,000 distinct CDR3 sequences, around 24% seen once. The source is a male donor with ankylosing spondylitis or in good health (not recorded which). Input material: blood, either unsorted or a sorted T cell fraction (not recorded which). This chain connects TRBV9 to TRBJ2-1; no reliable D call. CDR3: CASSVADEQFF. As DNA, the CDR3 is TGTGCCAGCAGCGTAGCGGACGAGCAGTTCTTC.